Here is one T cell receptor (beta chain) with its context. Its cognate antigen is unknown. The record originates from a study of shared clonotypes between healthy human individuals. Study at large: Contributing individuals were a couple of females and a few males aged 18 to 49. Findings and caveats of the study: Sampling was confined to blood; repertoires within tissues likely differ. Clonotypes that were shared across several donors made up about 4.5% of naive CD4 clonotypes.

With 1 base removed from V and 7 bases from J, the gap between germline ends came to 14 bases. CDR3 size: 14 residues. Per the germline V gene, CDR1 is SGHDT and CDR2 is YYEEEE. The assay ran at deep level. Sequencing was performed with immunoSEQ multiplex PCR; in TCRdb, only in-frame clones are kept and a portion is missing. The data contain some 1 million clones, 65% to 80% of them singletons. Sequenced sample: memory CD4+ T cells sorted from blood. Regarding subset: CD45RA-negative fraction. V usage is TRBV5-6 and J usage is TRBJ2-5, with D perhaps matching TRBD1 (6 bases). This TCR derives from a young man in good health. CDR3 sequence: CASSLRQSRGTQYF. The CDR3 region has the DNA TGTGCCAGCAGCTTGAGGCAGAGCAGGGGGACCCAGTACTTC.